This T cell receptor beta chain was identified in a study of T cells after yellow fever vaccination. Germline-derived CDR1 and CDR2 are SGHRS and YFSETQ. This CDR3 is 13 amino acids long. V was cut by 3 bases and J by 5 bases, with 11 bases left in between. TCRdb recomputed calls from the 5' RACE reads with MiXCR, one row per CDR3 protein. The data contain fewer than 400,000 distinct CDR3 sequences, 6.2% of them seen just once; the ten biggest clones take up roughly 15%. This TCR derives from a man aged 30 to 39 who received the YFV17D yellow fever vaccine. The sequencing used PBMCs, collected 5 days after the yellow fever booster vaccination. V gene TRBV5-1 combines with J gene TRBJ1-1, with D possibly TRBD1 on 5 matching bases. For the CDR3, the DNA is TGCGCCAGCAGCTCAGGGCGTGAAACTGAAGCTTTCTTT. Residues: CASSSGRETEAFF.